This T cell receptor (beta chain) was found in a study of regulatory T cells in long-lasting Graves disease. HTBI primers from iRepertoire and Arm-PCR of CDR3 regions yielded the TCR beta libraries. TCRdb called the multiplex PCR reads again in MiXCR, with one record for every CDR3 protein. Among a few hundred thousand distinct CDR3 sequences listed, 20% to 25% were seen once. Time point specified: persistent/refractory GD, antithyroid drugs over 5 years with positive TRAb. RNA from PBMCs was the source of the TCR library. This clonotype was seen a handful of times. The specimen was peripheral blood mononuclear cells (PBMCs), collected when the disease was refractory, from a patient treated with antithyroid drugs. This TCR came from a female donor with Graves disease.

This CDR3 reads CASSTQGEYAEAFF. Written as DNA, the CDR3 is TGTGCCAGCAGTACACAGGGTGAATACGCTGAAGCTTTCTTT. The V gene is TRBV27, the J gene TRBJ1-1; a weak D match, TRBD1 (6 bases). The germline V gene has CDR1 MNHEY and CDR2 SMNVEV (reference sequence). V dropped 5 bases and J dropped 6 bases, with 16 bases sitting between them. This CDR3 has 14 residues.